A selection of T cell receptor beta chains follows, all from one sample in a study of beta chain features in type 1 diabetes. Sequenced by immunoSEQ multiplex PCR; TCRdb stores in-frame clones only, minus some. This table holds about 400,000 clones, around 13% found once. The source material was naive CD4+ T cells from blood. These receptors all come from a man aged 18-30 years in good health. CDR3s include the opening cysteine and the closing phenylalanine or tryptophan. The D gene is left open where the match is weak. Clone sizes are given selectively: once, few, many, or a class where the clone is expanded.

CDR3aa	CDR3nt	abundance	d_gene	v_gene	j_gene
CASSESGNTEAFF	TGTGCCAGCAGTGAATCCGGGAACACTGAAGCTTTCTTT	few	NA	TRBV25-1	TRBJ1-1
CASSGTSGRRETQYF	TGTGCCAGCAGTGGGACTAGCGGGCGGAGGGAGACCCAGTACTTC	few	TRBD2	TRBV6-6	TRBJ2-5
CASSLPGVNYEQYF	TGTGCCAGCAGTTTACCAGGGGTAAACTACGAGCAGTACTTC	few	NA	TRBV28	TRBJ2-7
CASSEWTDSNQPQHF	TGTGCCAGCAGTGAATGGACAGACTCCAATCAGCCCCAGCATTTT	few	NA	TRBV25-1	TRBJ1-5
CASSFDRVTGELFF	TGTGCCAGTAGTTTTGACAGGGTCACCGGGGAGCTGTTTTTT	few	TRBD1	TRBV19	TRBJ2-2
CASSFLRTSGNYNEQFF	TGCGCCAGCAGCTTCCTCAGAACTAGCGGGAACTACAATGAGCAGTTCTTC	few	TRBD2	TRBV5-1	TRBJ2-1
CASSFYGQGGANTGELFF	TGCGCCAGCAGTTTCTACGGACAGGGGGGAGCGAACACCGGGGAGCTGTTTTTT	NA	TRBD1	TRBV5-1	TRBJ2-2
CASSIPGKALPYEQYF	TGTGCCAGCAGCATCCCGGGGAAGGCTCTACCCTACGAGCAGTACTTC	NA	NA	TRBV21-1	TRBJ2-7
CASSSDRGNQPQHF	TGTGCCAGCAGCTCGGACAGGGGCAATCAGCCCCAGCATTTT	few	TRBD1	TRBV5-5	TRBJ1-5
CASSWTGSRNEQFF	TGTGCCAGCAGTTGGACAGGGAGCCGGAATGAGCAGTTCTTC	NA	TRBD1	TRBV27	TRBJ2-1
CSVREETQYF	TGCAGCGTCCGAGAAGAGACCCAGTACTTC	few	NA	TRBV29-1	TRBJ2-5
CASSQDGPYEQYF	TGTGCCAGCAGCCAAGATGGCCCCTACGAGCAGTACTTC	NA	NA	TRBV4-2	TRBJ2-7
CASSRSETQYF	TGTGCCAGCTCCCGGTCGGAGACCCAGTACTTC	NA	NA	TRBV18	TRBJ2-5
CASSDGSWAKNIQYF	TGTGCCAGCAGCGATGGTAGCTGGGCCAAAAACATTCAGTACTTC	few	NA	TRBV4-2	TRBJ2-4
CASSLPGQGTYEQYF	TGCGCCAGCAGCTTGCCAGGGCAGGGGACCTACGAGCAGTACTTC	few	NA	TRBV5-1	TRBJ2-7
CASSEWSRGYEQYF	TGTGCCAGCAGTGAATGGAGCAGGGGGTACGAGCAGTACTTC	few	TRBD1	TRBV25-1	TRBJ2-7
CSVEGRANTEAFF	TGCAGCGTTGAAGGCAGGGCGAACACTGAAGCTTTCTTT	NA	NA	TRBV29-1	TRBJ1-1
CASSVDSSQETQYF	TGTGCCAGCAGTGTGGACAGCTCGCAAGAGACCCAGTACTTC	few	NA	TRBV2	TRBJ2-5
CAWSVTPWDRGRRYTYNEQFF	TGTGCCTGGAGTGTAACACCCTGGGACAGGGGGCGACGGTACACCTACAATGAGCAGTTCTTC	NA	TRBD1	TRBV30	TRBJ2-1
CASSQGSTGATGELFF	TGCGCCAGCAGCCAGGGTTCCACAGGGGCCACCGGGGAGCTGTTTTTT	NA	TRBD1	TRBV5-1	TRBJ2-2
CAWWGGPGGAKNIQYF	TGTGCCTGGTGGGGGGGTCCTGGGGGAGCCAAAAACATTCAGTACTTC	few	TRBD2	TRBV30	TRBJ2-4
CASSKSGSSYEQYF	TGTGCCAGCAGTAAGAGCGGTAGCTCCTACGAGCAGTACTTC	few	NA	TRBV6-6	TRBJ2-7
CASSLRGGQYF	TGTGCCAGCAGCCTCCGGGGGGGGCAGTACTTC	NA	TRBD2	TRBV14	TRBJ2-5
CAWRAGGRNQPQHF	TGTGCCTGGAGAGCAGGGGGGCGCAATCAGCCCCAGCATTTT	few	TRBD1	TRBV30	TRBJ1-5
CASSYTSLSTDTQYF	TGCGCCAGCAGCTATACTAGCCTTAGCACAGATACGCAGTATTTT	NA	NA	TRBV5-1	TRBJ2-3
CASSFGSGRVHYEQYF	TGCGCCAGCAGCTTCGGTAGCGGGAGGGTCCACTACGAGCAGTACTTC	few	TRBD2	TRBV5-1	TRBJ2-7
CASSHITGKYEQYF	TGTGCCAGTAGCCACATAACAGGGAAATACGAGCAGTACTTC	few	NA	TRBV19	TRBJ2-7
CASSNRAANTGELFF	TGTGCCAGCAGCAACAGGGCCGCGAACACCGGGGAGCTGTTTTTT	NA	NA	TRBV7-9	TRBJ2-2
CASSRRGLAGQETQYF	TGTGCCAGCAGTAGACGGGGACTAGCGGGCCAAGAGACCCAGTACTTC	NA	TRBD2	TRBV25-1	TRBJ2-5
CASSLQGSTEAFF	TGTGCCAGCAGCTTACAGGGTAGCACTGAAGCTTTCTTT	NA	NA	TRBV7-2	TRBJ1-1
CASSYSGGSPYEQYF	TGTGCCAGCAGTTACTCAGGCGGGAGCCCCTACGAGCAGTACTTC	NA	TRBD2	TRBV6-5	TRBJ2-7
CASRSNRGRNQPQHF	TGTGCCAGCAGATCAAACAGGGGGCGGAATCAGCCCCAGCATTTT	NA	TRBD1	TRBV2	TRBJ1-5
CAWTVGGRAGNEQFF	TGTGCCTGGACGGTAGGTGGGAGGGCCGGGAATGAGCAGTTCTTC	NA	TRBD2	TRBV30	TRBJ2-1
CASSSTRLNYGYTF	TGTGCCAGCAGCTCTACTCGCTTGAACTATGGCTACACCTTC	NA	NA	TRBV28	TRBJ1-2
CSVSRGGAGETQYF	TGCAGCGTCTCCCGAGGGGGGGCGGGTGAGACCCAGTACTTC	NA	NA	TRBV29-1	TRBJ2-5
CASSVGASGYYNEQFF	TGTGCCAGCAGCGTAGGGGCTAGCGGGTATTACAATGAGCAGTTCTTC	few	TRBD2	TRBV9	TRBJ2-1
CAIRGTVKDSPLHF	TGTGCCATCAGGGGGACAGTGAAGGATTCACCCCTCCACTTT	NA	TRBD1	TRBV10-3	TRBJ1-6
CASSTPPGGAHEQFF	TGTGCCAGCAGCACCCCGCCCGGGGGGGCCCATGAGCAGTTCTTC	NA	TRBD2	TRBV7-9	TRBJ2-1
CAWSSDGNQPQHF	TGTGCCTGGAGTTCAGATGGCAATCAGCCCCAGCATTTT	few	NA	TRBV30	TRBJ1-5
CASSYARQRNTEAFF	TGTGCCAGCAGTTACGCCAGACAAAGGAACACTGAAGCTTTCTTT	NA	NA	TRBV6-5	TRBJ1-1
CAWSVGGTAYEQYF	TGTGCCTGGAGTGTAGGCGGGACAGCCTACGAGCAGTACTTC	NA	NA	TRBV30	TRBJ2-7
CSVQYSGAAEQYF	TGCAGCGTTCAGTATAGCGGGGCCGCCGAGCAGTACTTC	NA	TRBD2	TRBV29-1	TRBJ2-7
CASSGAGGGETQYF	TGTGCCAGCAGCGGAGCGGGAGGTGGGGAGACCCAGTACTTC	few	TRBD2	TRBV7-3	TRBJ2-5
CASSLRTANNSPLHF	TGTGCCAGCAGCTTAAGGACAGCAAATAATTCACCCCTCCACTTT	few	NA	TRBV7-9	TRBJ1-6
CASSTGTGSQETQYF	TGCGCCAGCAGCACTGGGACAGGGAGCCAAGAGACCCAGTACTTC	few	TRBD1	TRBV5-1	TRBJ2-5
CSVDIGTASSYEQFF	TGCAGCGTGGACATAGGGACAGCCTCGTCCTATGAGCAGTTCTTC	NA	TRBD1	TRBV29-1	TRBJ2-1
CASSQPPGNEQFF	TGTGCCAGCAGCCAGCCCCCGGGGAATGAGCAGTTCTTC	NA	NA	TRBV4-2	TRBJ2-1
CASSPGQKTQYF	TGTGCCAGCAGCCCCGGACAGAAGACGCAGTATTTT	NA	NA	TRBV7-2	TRBJ2-3
CASLGFGTGTYEQYF	TGTGCCAGCCTAGGGTTCGGGACAGGGACCTACGAGCAGTACTTC	NA	TRBD1	TRBV28	TRBJ2-7
CAWSTGDFPYEQYF	TGTGCCTGGAGTACAGGGGACTTTCCCTACGAGCAGTACTTC	few	NA	TRBV30	TRBJ2-7
CASSFARGLTDTQYF	TGTGCCAGCAGTTTCGCCAGGGGGCTGACAGATACGCAGTATTTT	few	TRBD1	TRBV28	TRBJ2-3
CAIKSGDSAFF	TGTGCCATCAAAAGTGGGGACTCAGCTTTCTTT	few	NA	TRBV10-3	TRBJ1-1
CASSLQGKEAFF	TGTGCCAGCAGCTTACAGGGGAAAGAAGCTTTCTTT	few	NA	TRBV7-9	TRBJ1-1
CASSTVPTSTDAQYF	TGTGCCAGCAGCACTGTACCCACGAGCACAGATGCGCAGTATTTT	NA	NA	TRBV7-3	TRBJ2-3
CASSQDRAAATSGELQYF	TGCGCCAGCAGCCAAGATAGGGCGGCCGCGACTAGCGGGGAGTTGCAGTATTTT	few	TRBD2	TRBV4-3	TRBJ2-3
CASRPPLAGIEQFF	TGTGCCAGCAGACCTCCACTAGCGGGCATTGAGCAGTTCTTC	few	TRBD2	TRBV7-2	TRBJ2-1
CASSQDRFRGSGANVLTF	TGCGCCAGCAGCCAAGATAGGTTCCGGGGCTCTGGGGCCAACGTCCTGACTTTC	few	NA	TRBV4-3	TRBJ2-6
CASSANRAMVSPLHF	TGTGCCAGCAGTGCCAACAGGGCGATGGTTTCACCCCTCCACTTT	few	NA	TRBV27	TRBJ1-6
CASSVDAENEKLFF	TGTGCCAGCAGCGTAGACGCGGAGAATGAAAAACTGTTTTTT	NA	NA	TRBV9	TRBJ1-4
CASSLTRDRGYNEQFF	TGTGCCAGCAGCTTGACCCGGGACAGGGGTTACAATGAGCAGTTCTTC	NA	TRBD1	TRBV6-6	TRBJ2-1